A selection of T cell receptor beta chains follows, all from one sample in a study of blood T cell repertoires in COVID-19. This table comes from immunoSEQ multiplex PCR, and its TCRdb copy is limited to in-frame clones, with some not included. The sample lists some 230,000 clones; about nine tenths were seen once. The sequenced material came from peripheral blood. These receptors were obtained from a man between 25 and 39 years old who had recovered from COVID-19. The CDR3 runs from the conserved cysteine through the conserved F or W. Not every row has a clone size; where given, it reads once, few, many or a size class.

>TRBJ1-3|NA|TRBV4-1
CASRVHRGNTIYF
>TRBJ2-7|NA|TRBV5-5
CASSLGPGGDGEQYF
>TRBJ1-1|NA|TRBV19
CASSSGWTEAFF
>TRBJ2-3|NA|TRBV19
CASSMTSGYTDTQYF
>TRBJ1-2|NA|TRBV6-2/TRBV6-3
CASSPGSWRAEGYTF
>TRBJ2-7|NA|TRBV27
CASSLSTGYEQYF
>TRBJ1-3|NA|TRBV6-5
CASGTGRSSGNTIYF
>TRBJ2-7|NA|TRBV11-2
CASSTDTLSYEQYF
>TRBJ2-1|NA|TRBV6-5
CASSYQGASSYNEQFF
>TRBJ2-3|once|TRBV5-4
CASRGGQTIFADTQYF
>TRBJ2-1|NA|TRBV5-4
CASSLSNSEQFF
>TRBJ2-5|NA|TRBV27
CASIPDPGQGEETQYF
>TRBJ2-5|NA|TRBV18
CASSPGAGTRKTQYF
>TRBJ1-3|once|TRBV5-1
CASSLAPQGAGNTIYF
>TRBJ2-3|NA|TRBV2
CASNPLAGGSVEYF
>TRBJ1-4|NA|TRBV9
CASSVGGGQGEKLFF
>TRBJ2-5|NA|TRBV4-3
CASSQGWVAGETQYF
>TRBJ1-5|NA|TRBV4-3
CASSQDMGANQPQHF
>TRBJ2-3|NA|TRBV9
CASSVHGGPTDTQYF
>TRBJ1-2|NA|TRBV19
CASSITLGQTYGYTF
>TRBJ2-7|NA|TRBV18
CASSLSLGQGRGHAYEQYF
>TRBJ2-3|NA|TRBV9
CASSVGQVTDTQYF
>TRBJ2-1|NA|TRBV5-8
CASSPPGLYNEQFF
>TRBJ2-7|NA|TRBV5-1
CASSLLLGFFQGNEQYF
>TRBJ1-1|NA|TRBV5-5
CASSPAQMNTEAFF
>TRBJ2-1|NA|TRBV27
CASSLGTGINEQFF
>TRBJ2-7|once|TRBV5-1
CASSVPGTGGDEQYF
>TRBJ1-1|NA|TRBV15
CATSRYQGGTEAFF
>TRBJ1-4|NA|TRBV15
CATSRDRGIEKLFF
>TRBJ1-1|NA|TRBV5-1
CATAETGWETEAFF
>TRBJ1-6|NA|TRBV10-3
CAISAGVGNSPLHF
>TRBJ1-3|NA|TRBV5-1
CASSLTSQTGAGNTIYF
>TRBJ1-6|few|TRBV19
CASSITGSSYNSPLHF
>TRBJ1-5|NA|TRBV3-1/TRBV3-2
CASSPRQDTNQPQHF
>TRBJ2-1|few|TRBV7-2
CASSLDRIGTGHNEQFF
>TRBJ1-5|NA|TRBV6-6
CASSPPGQDNQPQHF
>TRBJ1-4|NA|TRBV19
CASSPSGGQANEKLFF
>TRBJ1-5|NA|TRBV7-9
CASSLVAEDRGWNQPQHF
>TRBJ2-5|NA|TRBV19
CASSRGGVQETQYF
>TRBJ2-7|NA|TRBV5-1
CASSLTDLYEQYF
>TRBJ2-7|once|TRBV6-5
CASRLGQGTIEQYF
>TRBJ2-5|NA|TRBV5-1
CASSLGWLTGTGDMETQYF
>TRBJ1-5|NA|TRBV27
CASSLWRDQPQHF
>TRBJ2-3|NA|TRBV4-1
CASSQVTPPDTQYF
>TRBJ1-4|NA|TRBV5-5
CASSLLPTSGRANEKLFF
>TRBJ2-3|NA|TRBV7-2
CASSSRVTQYF
>TRBJ2-1|NA|TRBV6-6
CASGLAGDRIYNEQFF
>TRBJ2-2|NA|TRBV3-1/TRBV3-2
CASSPPVTGELFF
>TRBJ1-4|once|TRBV5-4
CASSVALNEKLFF
>TRBJ2-3|NA|TRBV6-5
CASSRGSSGADTQYF
>TRBJ2-5|NA|TRBV19
CASSIRSGGAAGQETQYF
>TRBJ1-1|many|TRBV5-1
CASSDTNTEAFF
>TRBJ2-1|NA|TRBV29-1
CLCGQYNEQFF